A single sample is the source of the 18 T cell receptor beta chains below, sequenced in a study of immune cell composition in non-small cell lung cancer. Here immunoSEQ multiplex PCR was the method, and the copy in TCRdb shows in-frame clones only, minus some. The sample lists around 9,300 clones, around 77% occurring once. Normal lung sampling was at least 3 cm from the tumour, as distant as possible. The sequenced sample consisted of non-adjacent lung tissue. The source is a human donor with non-small cell lung cancer.

A single count supports this clone. The chain carries TRBV18 and TRBJ1-1, with no clear D. This CDR3 has 15 amino acids. Germline V CDR1 and CDR2: KGHSH, LQKENI. V dropped 2 bases and J dropped 2 bases, with 12 bases sitting between them. This chain's CDR3 is CASSPAEGSNTEAFF. CDR3 DNA: TGTGCCAGCTCACCAGCGGAGGGATCCAACACTGAAGCTTTCTTT.

The CDR3 nucleotides read TGTGCCAGCAAGCACAGCGGCGACTCCTACGAGCAGTACTTC. Amino acids: CASKHSGDSYEQYF. The chain has TRBV27 and TRBJ2-7, with D maybe TRBD2 (5 bases). Germline loops: CDR1 MNHEY, CDR2 SMNVEV (reference sequence). The V and J ends lost 7 bases and 0 bases respectively, with 13 bases between them. The CDR3 contains 14 residues.

The chain uses TRBV7-6 and TRBJ2-7; D gene unclear. Trimming took 6 bases from V and 3 from J, leaving 12 bases between them. This CDR3 contains 13 residues. Germline V lookup: CDR1 SGHVS, CDR2 FNYEAQ. CDR3 residues: CASSLTANYEQYF. CDR3 nucleotide sequence: TGTGCCAGCAGTCTTACGGCAAACTACGAGCAGTACTTC. Combining the CDR3 with reference TRBV7-6 and TRBJ2-7 gives the whole variable domain GAGVSQSPRYKVTKRGQDVALRCDPISGHVSLYWYRQALGQGPEFLTYFNYEAQQDKSGLPNDRFSAERPEGSISTLTIQRTEQRDSAMYRCASSLTANYEQYFGPGTRLTVT.

The chain uses TRBV2 and TRBJ2-7, with 7 bases identical to TRBD2. The CDR3 length is 12 residues. Unmatched junction bases numbered 2, after V lost 7 bases and J lost 2 bases. The germline CDR1 and CDR2 sequences are SNHLY and FYNNEI. The CDR3 sequence is CASKRGTYEQYF. The CDR3 nucleotides read TGTGCCAGCAAGCGGGGAACCTACGAGCAGTACTTC.

The V and J genes are TRBV29-1 and TRBJ2-5; perhaps TRBD2 as D (7 bases). The germline CDR1 and CDR2 sequences are SQVTM and ANQGSEA. Trimming cost V 6 bases and J 5 bases, with 13 bases left between them. The CDR3 has 12 residues. CDR3 sequence (DNA): TGCAGCGTACTACAGGGAGGGGAGACCCAGTACTTC. This codes for CSVLQGGETQYF.

CDR3 in DNA: TGTGCCAGCAGCTTAGAGACGGCGGGGGTGGGCACTGAAGCTTTCTTT. Translating it yields CASSLETAGVGTEAFF. J is TRBJ1-1 and V is TRBV7-2; D possibly corresponds to TRBD1 (5 bases). The V end lost 1 base, the J end lost 4 bases, and 16 bases lay between the germline ends. CDR3 length equals 16 residues. CDR1 is SGHTA and CDR2 is FQGNSA in the germline V gene.

This clone came up a few times. The same CDR3 can be traced to other DNA sequences in this sample. The V call is TRBV11-2, the J call TRBJ2-7; unclear D gene. Deletions cut 1 base from V and 4 bases from J, with 5 bases between. The germline V gene has CDR1 SGHAT and CDR2 FQNNGV. The CDR3 runs 12 residues. CDR3 sequence reads: CASSLVSYEQYF. DNA for the CDR3: TGTGCCAGCAGCTTAGTTAGTTACGAGCAGTACTTC.

The chain joins TRBV29-1 to TRBJ2-1, with 12 bases identical to TRBD2. Germline-derived CDR1 and CDR2 are SQVTM and ANQGSEA. V lost 2 bases and J lost 4; bases outside the gene matches: 9. The CDR3 totals 17 residues. The CDR3 here is CSVEPSGRALGYNEQFF. In DNA form, the CDR3 reads TGCAGCGTTGAACCTAGCGGGAGGGCCCTCGGATACAATGAGCAGTTCTTC.

V and J are TRBV7-2 and TRBJ2-5; unclear D gene. CDR1 SGHTA and CDR2 FQGNSA come from the germline V gene. The CDR3 spans 16 residues. Deletions cut 5 bases from V and 9 bases from J, with 25 bases between. Here the CDR3 reads CASSRYSSATLKAQYF. In DNA form, the CDR3 reads TGTGCCAGCAGCCGGTACAGCTCCGCTACGCTAAAGGCCCAGTACTTC.

The V and J genes are TRBV5-4 and TRBJ2-5; D unresolved. V was clipped by 0 bases and J by 10 bases, with 10 bases between them. Germline values: CDR1 SGHNT, CDR2 YYREEE (reference sequence). This CDR3 region has 12 residues. The CDR3 loop reads CASSLEGKGQYF. The CDR3 DNA reads as TGTGCCAGCAGCTTGGAAGGGAAGGGCCAGTACTTC. Supplemented by reference TRBV5-4 and TRBJ2-5, the full variable domain reads ETGVTQSPTHLIKTRGQQVTLRCSSQSGHNTVSWYQQALGQGPQFIFQYYREEENGRGNFPPRFSGLQFPNYSSELNVNALELDDSALYLCASSLEGKGQYFGPGTRLLVL.

The chain couples TRBV7-2 to TRBJ2-2, with no clear D. The V gene lost 6 bases and the J gene lost 7 bases, with 15 bases spanning the gap. The CDR3 runs to 14 residues. Per germline, CDR1 SGHTA and CDR2 FQGNSA. CDR3 amino acids: CASSSREENGELFF. CDR3 nucleotides: TGTGCCAGCAGTTCCCGAGAGGAAAACGGGGAGCTGTTTTTT.

This rearrangement joins TRBV7-6 to TRBJ1-6, with D maybe TRBD1 (5 bases). V shed 5 bases and J shed 7 bases, with 12 bases lying between them. Per germline, CDR1 SGHVS and CDR2 FNYEAQ. This CDR3 is 14 amino acids long. The CDR3 DNA is TGTGCCAGCAGCCCCGGGGCGGAAAATTCACCCCTCCACTTT. Translation: CASSPGAENSPLHF.

The rearrangement links TRBV14 to TRBJ2-7; the match to TRBD1 covers 9 bases. V shed 6 bases and J 4 bases; nucleotides not matched to a gene: 4. Germline V CDR1 and CDR2: SGHDN, FVKESK. This CDR3 region has 13 residues. CDR3 amino acids: CASRETGGYEQYF. CDR3 DNA: TGTGCCAGCAGGGAGACAGGGGGATACGAGCAGTACTTC.

This clone was picked up one time. This chain uses TRBV7-4 with TRBJ1-5, with a weak D call TRBD1 (5 bases). The V gene's germline CDR1 is SGHVT and CDR2 SQSDAQ. The CDR3 spans 14 residues. With 1 base removed from V and 7 bases from J, the gap between germline ends came to 11 bases. The chain's CDR3 is CASSLGPAGQPQHF. CDR3 sequence (DNA): TGTGCCAGCAGCTTAGGGCCAGCAGGGCAGCCCCAGCATTTT.

In its sample, this clone was seen once. This chain joins TRBV15 and TRBJ2-3, with TRBD1 matching over 10 bases. CDR3 length: 14 residues. Germline lookup yields CDR1 LNHNV and CDR2 YYDKDF (reference sequence). After removal of 8 bases from V and 1 base from J, the junction contained 3 bases not matched to a gene. CDR3 bases: TGTGCCACCCATGACAGGGGGCGCACAGATACGCAGTATTTT. Its translation: CATHDRGRTDTQYF.

The rearrangement joins TRBV11-2 to TRBJ1-4; a weak D match, TRBD1 (5 bases). Between the trimmed V and J ends, which lost 5 bases and 10 bases, there was a span of 14 bases. The V gene's germline CDR1 is SGHAT and CDR2 FQNNGV. The CDR3 has 13 residues. CDR3 sequence reads: CASSLELGGKLFF. Written as DNA, the CDR3 is TGTGCCAGCAGCCTCGAGCTGGGGGGAAAACTGTTTTTT.

This clone was observed a few times. The rearrangement joins TRBV10-3 to TRBJ2-3; 7 nucleotides align to TRBD2. CDR1 and CDR2 from the germline V gene are ENHRY and SYGVKD. V was pared by 5 bases and J by 5 bases, with 4 bases of the junction left unmatched. The CDR3 runs 13 residues. CDR3 nucleotide sequence: TGTGCCATCAGTAGCGGGGCCCGAGATACGCAGTATTTT. Translated: CAISSGARDTQYF.

The chain recombines TRBV2 with TRBJ2-1, with 13 bases identical to TRBD2. V dropped 7 bases and J dropped 3; count of bases not matched to a gene: 9. This CDR3 region has 17 residues. Looked up from germline, CDR1 is SNHLY and CDR2 is FYNNEI. DNA for the CDR3: TGTGCCAGCAACAAAGGACTAGCGGGAGTGGGCTACAATGAGCAGTTCTTC. It translates to CASNKGLAGVGYNEQFF.